Shown below are 27 T cell receptor beta chains from a single sample sequenced in a study of cytomegalovirus exposure and HLA in healthy donors. 60 Vbeta and 13 Jbeta primers were used in PCR. Repertoires were generated with immunoSEQ multiplex PCR, while TCRdb's copy carries only in-frame clones and drops some. Here the sample spans 150,000 to 200,000 clones, over 60% being singletons. The sample consisted of PBMCs. All receptors derive from a man aged 45 to 65 in good health and CMV-seropositive.

This chain uses TRBV5-1 with TRBJ2-1; D might be TRBD1 (6 bases). The CDR3 sequence is 13 residues long. Deletions cut 6 bases from V and 5 bases from J, with 12 bases between. From germline, CDR1 is SGHRS and CDR2 YFSETQ. CDR3 in DNA: TGCGCCAGCAATAGACAGGACGACAATGAGCAGTTCTTC. Residues: CASNRQDDNEQFF.

A word on this clone: Other DNA sequences in this specimen translate into the identical CDR3. This chain uses TRBV7-8 with TRBJ1-3, with D uncertain. Germline-derived CDR1 and CDR2 are SGHVS and FQNEAQ. V lost 5 bases and J lost 1, with 9 bases in between. The CDR3 is made up of 14 amino acids. CDR3 loop: CASSLGVSGNTIYF. The CDR3 nucleotides read TGTGCCAGCAGCCTCGGAGTATCTGGAAACACCATATATTTT. The complete variable domain, with remaining parts taken from reference TRBV7-8 and TRBJ1-3, reads GAGVSQSPRYKVAKRGQDVALRCDPISGHVSLFWYQQALGQGPEFLTYFQNEAQLDKSGLPSDRFFAERPEGSVSTLKIQRTQQEDSAVYLCASSLGVSGNTIYFGEGSWLTVV.

The gene calls are TRBV28 and TRBJ2-7; a weak D match, TRBD1 (6 bases). V lost 8 bases, J lost 3 bases, and 17 bases lay in between. CDR1 MDHEN and CDR2 SYDVKM come from the germline V gene. This CDR3 spans 14 amino acids. The CDR3 spells CASGNDDRFYEQYF. In DNA form, the CDR3 reads TGTGCCAGCGGCAACGACGACAGGTTCTACGAGCAGTACTTC.

The chain uses TRBV30 and TRBJ2-7; 9 nucleotides align to TRBD1. With 5 bases clipped from V and 1 base from J, the junction kept 0 bases outside the gene matches. The CDR3 loop spans 12 amino acids. Per germline, CDR1 GTSNPN and CDR2 SVGIG (reference sequence). The CDR3 reads CAWDRGSYEQYF. The CDR3 nucleotides read TGTGCCTGGGACAGGGGGTCCTACGAGCAGTACTTC.

The count of this clone is one. Other DNA sequences within the sample encode an identical CDR3. The V call is TRBV7-2, the J call TRBJ2-1; the D gene is possibly TRBD1 (6 bases). Trimming cost V 6 bases and J 0 bases, with 12 bases left between them. This CDR3 is built from 15 residues. CDR1 and CDR2 from the germline V gene are SGHTA and FQGNSA. In DNA, the CDR3 is TGTGCCAGCAGTCTTGACAGGAGCTCCTACAATGAGCAGTTCTTC. The encoded protein is CASSLDRSSYNEQFF.

The chain joins TRBV6-1 to TRBJ1-2; 7 bases match TRBD1. Germline CDR1 reads MNHNS; CDR2 reads SASEGT. The CDR3 totals 13 residues. Trimming took 6 bases from V and 2 from J; bases not matched to a gene: 3. CDR3 in amino acids: CASRVTGNYGYTF. DNA for the CDR3: TGTGCCAGCAGAGTGACAGGGAACTATGGCTACACCTTC.

This clone came up a few times. The chain couples TRBV19 to TRBJ1-1; a weak D match, TRBD1 (6 bases). The length of the CDR3 is 15 residues. V was shortened by 5 bases and J by 1 base, with 14 bases between the two germline ends. Germline V CDR1 and CDR2: LNHDA, SQIVND (reference sequence). CDR3 sequence (DNA): TGTGCCAGTAGTGCAACAGGGTTTTCGAACACTGAAGCTTTCTTT. Its translation: CASSATGFSNTEAFF.

This rearrangement joins TRBV27 to TRBJ1-6; possibly TRBD1 for D (5 bases). The CDR3 length is 15 residues. The ends were cut back, 3 bases at V and 6 bases at J, with 12 bases in the middle. Per germline, CDR1 MNHEY and CDR2 SMNVEV (reference sequence). The CDR3 DNA is TGTGCCAGCAGTTTTTTAGCGGGGGGTAATTCACCCCTCCACTTT. Protein sequence: CASSFLAGGNSPLHF.

The chain uses TRBV15 and TRBJ1-5; D not resolved. V was pared by 0 bases and J by 5 bases, with 5 bases between. This CDR3 contains 13 residues. CDR1 and CDR2 from the germline V gene are LNHNV and YYDKDF (reference sequence). Here the CDR3 DNA reads TGTGCCACCAGCAGAGACGGAGATCAGCCCCAGCATTTT. It is translated as CATSRDGDQPQHF.

The chain is built from TRBV4-2 and TRBJ1-6, with TRBD1 as a possible D gene (5 bases). Germline V gene sequence: CDR1 LGHNA, CDR2 YNFKEQ. The CDR3 totals 18 residues. V dropped 0 bases and J dropped 0 bases, with 12 bases sitting between them. The CDR3 spells CASSQEGGSSSYNSPLHF. The CDR3 region has the DNA TGTGCCAGCAGCCAAGAGGGGGGGTCCAGCTCCTATAATTCACCCCTCCACTTT.

This rearrangement joins TRBV4-1 to TRBJ2-7, with 8 bases aligning to TRBD1. Germline CDR1 is MGHRA and CDR2 is YSYEKL. There are 13 residues in the CDR3. The V gene end was trimmed by 1 base and the J gene end by 6 bases; junction bases not matched to a gene: 2. The CDR3 bases are TGCGCCAGCAGCCAAGGGACAGGGAGCGAGCAGTACGTC. Translation gives CASSQGTGSEQYV.

The gene calls are TRBV10-3 and TRBJ1-2; tentatively, D is TRBD1 (6 bases). Germline V gene lookup returns CDR1 ENHRY and CDR2 SYGVKD. V shed 6 bases and J shed 6 bases, with 14 bases lying between them. This CDR3 spans 13 amino acids. CDR3 bases: TGTGCCATCAGCGATCCAGGGGAAAATGGCTACACCTTC. As protein: CAISDPGENGYTF.

This clone appeared a few times. The chain carries TRBV4-1 and TRBJ2-5; tentatively, D is TRBD1 (5 bases). This CDR3 comprises 16 residues. The V gene lost 0 bases and the J gene lost 1 base, with 12 bases spanning the gap. CDR1 is MGHRA, CDR2 YSYEKL, per germline. CDR3 nucleotide sequence: TGCGCCAGCAGCCAAGATTCCAGGGCACCCCAAGAGACCCAGTACTTC. Protein: CASSQDSRAPQETQYF.

This chain uses TRBV6-5 with TRBJ1-1; unclear D gene. V lost 5 bases, J lost 0 bases, and 13 bases lay in between. Germline V gene lookup returns CDR1 MNHEY and CDR2 SVGAGI. The CDR3 is made up of 15 amino acids. The CDR3 DNA follows: TGTGCCAGCAGTATAGAGACACCCATGAACACTGAAGCTTTCTTT. The encoded protein is CASSIETPMNTEAFF.

The genes are TRBV29-1 and TRBJ2-1; 11 nucleotides align to TRBD2. Germline V gene sequence: CDR1 SQVTM, CDR2 ANQGSEA. The trim removed 5 bases at V and 4 bases at J, leaving 4 bases unmatched. This CDR3 has 14 amino acids. CDR3 nucleotide sequence: TGCAGCGTTCTTAGCGGGGGGGGATACAATGAGCAGTTCTTC. Protein: CSVLSGGGYNEQFF.

The CDR3: CASTSGGAGELFF. The DNA for the CDR3 is TGCGCCAGCACCTCCGGGGGGGCCGGGGAGCTGTTTTTT. V usage is TRBV10-2 and J usage is TRBJ2-2; 8 bases are shared with TRBD2. Trimming took 7 bases from V and 6 from J; bases not matched to a gene: 4. The CDR3 contains 13 residues. Germline V gene data show CDR1 as WSHSY and CDR2 as SAAADI.

This clone was observed once. J is TRBJ1-2 and V is TRBV10-1, with D perhaps matching TRBD1 (5 bases). The CDR3 loop spans 13 amino acids. Germline CDR1 WNHNN, CDR2 SYGVQD (reference sequence). V was shortened by 3 bases and J by 2 bases, with 7 bases between the two germline ends. The CDR3 sequence is CASSERQNYGYTF. The DNA of the CDR3 is TGCGCCAGCAGTGAACGACAGAACTATGGCTACACCTTC.

The CDR3 region has the DNA TGTGCCAGCATGGAGGGACTTTACAATGAGCAGTTCTTC. Translated: CASMEGLYNEQFF. The chain carries TRBV7-6 and TRBJ2-1, with a weak D call TRBD2 (6 bases). The germline V gene encodes CDR1 SGHVS and CDR2 FNYEAQ. Deletions cut 7 bases from V and 4 bases from J, with 11 bases between. The CDR3 covers 13 residues.

The chain recombines TRBV28 with TRBJ1-2; D not resolved. CDR3 length: 13 residues. V was shortened by 8 bases and J by 2 bases, with 12 bases between the two germline ends. CDR1 and CDR2 from the germline V gene are MDHEN and SYDVKM. The CDR3: CASGSRGNYGYTF. The DNA of the CDR3 is TGTGCCAGCGGATCTCGAGGGAACTATGGCTACACCTTC.

The J gene is TRBJ1-4, the V gene TRBV15; 8 nucleotides align to TRBD1. The CDR3 extends over 13 amino acids. Germline trimming cut 3 bases from V and 8 bases from J; bases unmatched to any gene: 2. CDR1 LNHNV and CDR2 YYDKDF come from the germline V gene (reference sequence). The CDR3 sequence is CATSRDREEKLFF. CDR3 sequence (DNA): TGTGCCACCAGCAGGGACAGGGAGGAAAAACTGTTTTTT.

V gene TRBV28 combines with J gene TRBJ1-4, with 11 bases identical to TRBD1. This CDR3 contains 14 residues. After removal of 3 bases from V and 14 bases from J, the junction contained 8 bases not matched to a gene. From germline, CDR1 is MDHEN and CDR2 SYDVKM. CDR3 in amino acids: CASSLDRGPPRLFF. CDR3 nucleotide sequence: TGTGCCAGCAGTTTGGACAGGGGGCCGCCAAGGCTGTTTTTT.

The V gene is TRBV4-3, the J gene TRBJ1-6; TRBD1 aligns across 7 bases. V lost 1 base to trimming and J lost 9 bases; unmatched junction nucleotides: 6. Germline V gene data show CDR1 as LGHNA and CDR2 as YSLEER. The CDR3 length is 15 residues. The DNA of the CDR3 is TGCGCCAGCAGCCAAGGCGAGGGGGCTGGTTCACCCCTCCACTTT. It translates to CASSQGEGAGSPLHF.

A remark on this clone: The same CDR3 also results from other DNA sequences found in this sample. The chain uses TRBV28 and TRBJ2-3, with a possible D match to TRBD2 (6 bases). From germline, CDR1 is MDHEN and CDR2 SYDVKM. This CDR3 contains 13 residues. The V end was cut by 4 bases, the J end by 3 bases, with 8 bases between. The CDR3 sequence is CASSSGGTDTQYF. The CDR3 DNA sequence: TGTGCCAGCAGTTCTGGGGGGACAGATACGCAGTATTTT.

This clone came up once. The V call is TRBV4-3, the J call TRBJ1-6, with D possibly being TRBD1 (5 bases). The V gene lost 4 bases and the J gene lost 9 bases, with 19 bases spanning the gap. This CDR3 region has 16 residues. Germline CDR1 is LGHNA and CDR2 is YSLEER. The CDR3 sequence: CASSPSSTGSRSPLHF. In DNA form, the CDR3 reads TGCGCCAGCAGCCCGTCATCCACAGGCTCTCGTTCACCCCTCCACTTT.

V gene TRBV30 combines with J gene TRBJ1-2; TRBD1 matches 8 bases. After removal of 2 bases from V and 6 bases from J, the junction contained 8 bases not matched to a gene. Per germline, CDR1 GTSNPN and CDR2 SVGIG (reference sequence). This CDR3 spans 14 amino acids. As DNA, the CDR3 is TGTGCCTGGAGTACCCCGACAGGGGTGAATGGCTACACCTTC. Translation gives CAWSTPTGVNGYTF. Looking up the rest from reference TRBV30 and TRBJ1-2 gives the full variable domain: SQTIHQWPATLVQPVGSPLSLECTVEGTSNPNLYWYRQAAGRGLQLLFYSVGIGQISSEVPQNLSASRPQDRQFILSSKKLLLSDSGFYLCAWSTPTGVNGYTFGSGTRLTVV.

V gene TRBV18 combines with J gene TRBJ2-6; 8 nucleotides line up with TRBD1. CDR3 size: 17 residues. Germline CDR1 reads KGHSH; CDR2 reads LQKENI. V shed 3 bases, J shed 3 bases, and the junction held 7 bases outside the gene matches. The CDR3 sequence: CASSPLDRANGANVLTF. The CDR3 coding sequence is TGTGCCAGCTCACCCTTGGACAGGGCTAATGGGGCCAACGTCCTGACTTTC.

The chain recombines TRBV5-5 with TRBJ1-5; D ambiguous. In germline, CDR1 is SGHKS, CDR2 YYEKEE (reference sequence). The CDR3 has 14 residues. Trimming stripped 0 bases from V and 7 bases from J, with 11 bases between. The CDR3 DNA reads TGTGCCAGCAGCTTGGGGGGAGATTTACAGCCCCAGCATTTT. This translates into CASSLGGDLQPQHF.